This TCR beta chain was identified during a study of T cell repertoires in cytomegalovirus infection. TCRdb redid the calling of the reads with MiXCR, one entry per CDR3 protein. In the table there are hundreds of thousands of distinct CDR3 sequences, under 40% of which are singletons. Points on this clonotype: Its antigen is still unknown.

The J segment lost 1 base and the V segment lost 3 bases, leaving 9 bases of the junction unmatched. The CDR3 extends over 18 amino acids. Germline lookup yields CDR1 LNHDA and CDR2 SQIVND (reference sequence). Study-level findings and limits: HLA-C-restricted CMV-specific TCR beta clonotypes prevailed in the ex vivo response.

This chain uses TRBV19 with TRBJ2-2, with 9 bases that match TRBD2. This receptor was obtained from a human donor in good health (CMV status not recorded). Some clones in this sample may be carry-over from other donors' samples. The sample taken for sequencing was PBMCs. CDR3 region: CASSIPRGAGGNTGELFF. For the CDR3, the DNA is TGTGCCAGTAGTATTCCCCGGGGAGCGGGGGGGAACACCGGGGAGCTGTTTTTT.